This T cell receptor (beta chain) stems from a study of control samples from healthy donors and cancer patients (TCRdb year 2020). CDR1 and CDR2, looked up from the germline V gene, are SNHLY and FYNNEI. V lost 10 bases and J lost 0 bases; the stretch between them is 13 bases long. Taken from cysteine to phenylalanine, the CDR3 has 14 residues. CDR3 DNA only is kept here, 42 bases in frame from base 1. About this clone: Its antigen is unknown. Base qualities were left out, and no much larger clone turns up one base away.

Libraries were constructed by the immunoSEQ multiplex PCR assay. TCRdb's version of the immuneACCESS table is confined to in-frame rearrangements and falls short of the full clone set. An unresolved V gene accounts for under half of the shortfall where checked; the remainder is of unknown origin. This sample comprises some 190,000 clones, over 80% of them detected only once. 1.8% of the sample goes to the ten largest clones. The material sequenced was blood. The source is a man aged 25-45 years in good health. In this chain, TRBV2 is recombined with TRBJ2-1; D gene: possibly TRBD2, on 5 matching bases. Here the CDR3 is given as CATRTDFSYNEQFF. The sequenced DNA: TGTGCCACCCGGACGGACTTCTCCTACAATGAGCAGTTCTTC.